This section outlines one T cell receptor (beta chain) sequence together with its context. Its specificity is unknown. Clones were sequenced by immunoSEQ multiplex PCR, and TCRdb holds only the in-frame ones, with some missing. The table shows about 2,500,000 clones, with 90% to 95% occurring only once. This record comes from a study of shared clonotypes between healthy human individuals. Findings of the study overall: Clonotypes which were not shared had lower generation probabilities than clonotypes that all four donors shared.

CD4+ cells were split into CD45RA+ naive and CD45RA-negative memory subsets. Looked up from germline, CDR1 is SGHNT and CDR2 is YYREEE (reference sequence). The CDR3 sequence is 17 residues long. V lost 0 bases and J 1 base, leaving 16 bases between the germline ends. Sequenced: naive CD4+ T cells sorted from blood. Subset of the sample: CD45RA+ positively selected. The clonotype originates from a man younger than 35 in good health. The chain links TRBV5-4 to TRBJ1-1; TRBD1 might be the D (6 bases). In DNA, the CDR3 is TGTGCCAGCAGCTTGGCCGTCAGGGGAATTACGAACACTGAAGCTTTCTTT. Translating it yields CASSLAVRGITNTEAFF.